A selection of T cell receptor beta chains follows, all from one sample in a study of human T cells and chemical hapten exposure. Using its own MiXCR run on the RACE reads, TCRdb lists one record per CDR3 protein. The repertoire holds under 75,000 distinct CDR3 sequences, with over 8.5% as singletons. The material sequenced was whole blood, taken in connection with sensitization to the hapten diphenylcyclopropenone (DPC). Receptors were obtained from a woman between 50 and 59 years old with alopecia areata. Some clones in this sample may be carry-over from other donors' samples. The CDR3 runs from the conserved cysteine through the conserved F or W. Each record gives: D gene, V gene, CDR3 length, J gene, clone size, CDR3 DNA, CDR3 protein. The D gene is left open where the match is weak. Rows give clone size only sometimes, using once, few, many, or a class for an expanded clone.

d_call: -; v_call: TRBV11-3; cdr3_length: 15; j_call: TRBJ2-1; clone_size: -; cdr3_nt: TGTGCCAGCAGTCATGTGGGAATAGGGTACAATGAGCAGTTCTTC; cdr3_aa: CASSHVGIGYNEQFF
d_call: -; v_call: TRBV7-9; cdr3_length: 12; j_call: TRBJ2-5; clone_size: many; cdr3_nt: TGTGCCAGCAGCTTAAGGGACGAGACCCAGTACTTC; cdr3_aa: CASSLRDETQYF
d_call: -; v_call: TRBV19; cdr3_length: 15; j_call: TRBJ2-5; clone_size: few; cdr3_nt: TGTGCCAGTAGTTCGGCGCGGCTCGGCCAAGAGACCCAGTACTTC; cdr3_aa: CASSSARLGQETQYF
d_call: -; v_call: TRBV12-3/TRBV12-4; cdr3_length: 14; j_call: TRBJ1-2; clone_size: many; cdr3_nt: TGTGCCAGCAGTTTTCCGGGGGAGAGGTATGGCTACACCTTC; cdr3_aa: CASSFPGERYGYTF
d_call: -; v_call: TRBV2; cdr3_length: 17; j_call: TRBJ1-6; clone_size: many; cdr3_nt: TGTGCCAGCAGTGAAGGAGGGGAGGCCGAAGAGAATTCACCCCTCCACTTT; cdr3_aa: CASSEGGEAEENSPLHF
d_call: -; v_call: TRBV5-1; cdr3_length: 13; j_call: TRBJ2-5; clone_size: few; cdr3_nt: TGCGCCAGCAAAGGGGCCGGCGTGGAGACCCAGTACTTC; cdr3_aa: CASKGAGVETQYF
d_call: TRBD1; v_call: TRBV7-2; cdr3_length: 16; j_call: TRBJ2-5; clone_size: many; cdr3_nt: TGTGCCAGCAGCTTGGGGACAGTTTCTCCCAAAGAGACCCAGTACTTC; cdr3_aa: CASSLGTVSPKETQYF
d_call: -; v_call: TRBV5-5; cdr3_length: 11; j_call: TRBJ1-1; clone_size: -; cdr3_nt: TGTGCCAGCAGCATACAGGGAAGGGCTTTCTTT; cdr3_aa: CASSIQGRAFF
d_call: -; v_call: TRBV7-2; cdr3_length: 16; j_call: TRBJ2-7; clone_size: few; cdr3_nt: TGTGCCAGCAGCTTAGGGGTGGGCAGGACTTCTAAGGAGCAGTACTTC; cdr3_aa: CASSLGVGRTSKEQYF
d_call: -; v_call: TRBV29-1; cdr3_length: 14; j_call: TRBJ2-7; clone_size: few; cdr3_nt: TGCAGCGTTTCCAAACGGGACGGAGCCTACGAGCAGTACTTC; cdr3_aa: CSVSKRDGAYEQYF
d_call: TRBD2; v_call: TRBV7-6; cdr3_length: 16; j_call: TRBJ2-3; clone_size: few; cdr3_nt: TGTGCCAGCAGCTTAGTGGCGCGGGAGTCGACAGATACGCAGTATTTT; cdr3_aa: CASSLVARESTDTQYF
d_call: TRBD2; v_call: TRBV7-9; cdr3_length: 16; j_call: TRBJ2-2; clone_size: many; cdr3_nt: TGTGCCAGCAGCTTAGAGACGGGAGGCTACACCGGGGAGCTGTTTTTT; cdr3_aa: CASSLETGGYTGELFF
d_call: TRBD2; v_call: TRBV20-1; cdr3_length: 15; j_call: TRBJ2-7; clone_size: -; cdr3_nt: TGCAGTGCTAGAGATCCCCGCGGGAGTGGGTACGAGCAGTACTTC; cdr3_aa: CSARDPRGSGYEQYF
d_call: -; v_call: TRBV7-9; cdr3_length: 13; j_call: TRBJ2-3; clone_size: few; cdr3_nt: TGTGCCAGCAGCCCGGCGGGCCCAGATACGCAGTATTTT; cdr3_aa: CASSPAGPDTQYF
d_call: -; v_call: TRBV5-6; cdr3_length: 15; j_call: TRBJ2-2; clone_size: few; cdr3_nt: TGTGCCAGCAGCTTCAGGAGCGGTAGCACCGGGGAGCTGTTTTTT; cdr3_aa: CASSFRSGSTGELFF
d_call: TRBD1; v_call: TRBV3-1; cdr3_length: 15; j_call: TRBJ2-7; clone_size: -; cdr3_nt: TGTGCCAGCAGCCAAGCCGGGACAGGGTTACACGAGCAGTACTTC; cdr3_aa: CASSQAGTGLHEQYF
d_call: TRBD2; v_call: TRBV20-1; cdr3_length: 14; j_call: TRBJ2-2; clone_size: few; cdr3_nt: TGCAGTGCTAGCCCAGCGGGAGTAGCCGGGGAGCTGTTTTTT; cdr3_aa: CSASPAGVAGELFF
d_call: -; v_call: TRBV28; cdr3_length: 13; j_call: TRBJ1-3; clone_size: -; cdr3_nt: TGTGCCAGCAGTTTGCGGCCTGGAAACACCATATATTTT; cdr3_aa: CASSLRPGNTIYF
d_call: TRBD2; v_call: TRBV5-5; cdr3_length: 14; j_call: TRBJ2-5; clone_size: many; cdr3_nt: TGTGCCAGCAGCAGAGGACTAGCGGAAGAGACCCAGTACTTC; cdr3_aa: CASSRGLAEETQYF
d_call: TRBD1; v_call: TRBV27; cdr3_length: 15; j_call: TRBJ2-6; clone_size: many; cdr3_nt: TGTGCCAGCAGTCTTGGGACAGCTGGGGCCAACGTCCTGACTTTC; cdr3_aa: CASSLGTAGANVLTF
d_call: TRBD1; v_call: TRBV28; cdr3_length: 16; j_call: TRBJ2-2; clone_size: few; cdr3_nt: TGTGCCAGCAGTGGGCTAGGGGGCGTCATGCGAGGGGAGCTGTTTTTT; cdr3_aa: CASSGLGGVMRGELFF
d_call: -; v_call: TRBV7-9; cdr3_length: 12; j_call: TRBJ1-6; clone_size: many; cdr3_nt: TGTGCCAGCAGCTTAGGTGAAGGACCCCTCCACTTT; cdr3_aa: CASSLGEGPLHF
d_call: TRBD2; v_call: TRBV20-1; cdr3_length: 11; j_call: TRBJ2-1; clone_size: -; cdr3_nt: TGCAGTGCTAGTACTAGCGGGGGGCAGTTCTTC; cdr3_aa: CSASTSGGQFF
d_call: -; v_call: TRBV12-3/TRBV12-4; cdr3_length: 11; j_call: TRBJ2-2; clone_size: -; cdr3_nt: TGTGCCAGCATTAACACCGGGGAGCTGTTTTTT; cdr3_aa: CASINTGELFF
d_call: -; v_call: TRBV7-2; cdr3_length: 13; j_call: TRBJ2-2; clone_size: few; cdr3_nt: TGTGCCAGCAGCCTCCCCGGGATTCACGAGCTGTTTTTT; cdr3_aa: CASSLPGIHELFF
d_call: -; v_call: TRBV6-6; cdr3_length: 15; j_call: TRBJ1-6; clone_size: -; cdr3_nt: TGTGCCAGCAGTTACTCAGGCCATAGAGATTCACCCCTCCACTTT; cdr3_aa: CASSYSGHRDSPLHF
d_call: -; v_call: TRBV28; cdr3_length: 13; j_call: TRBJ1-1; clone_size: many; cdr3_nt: TGTGCCAGCCACGACGTGACGAACACTGAAGCTTTCTTT; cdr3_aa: CASHDVTNTEAFF
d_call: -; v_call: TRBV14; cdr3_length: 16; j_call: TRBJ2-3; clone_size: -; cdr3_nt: TGTGCCAGCAGCCAATTTGGCGGGGAGAGCACAGATACGCAGTATTTT; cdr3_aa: CASSQFGGESTDTQYF
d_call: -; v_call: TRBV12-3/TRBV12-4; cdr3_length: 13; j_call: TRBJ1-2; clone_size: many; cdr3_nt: TGTGCCAGCAGCCTAGGTGGGGGAAGAGGCTACACCTTC; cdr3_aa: CASSLGGGRGYTF
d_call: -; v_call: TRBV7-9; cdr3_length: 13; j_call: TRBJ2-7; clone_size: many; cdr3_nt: TGTGCCAGCAGCCCAACTAGTTCCTACGAGCAGTACTTC; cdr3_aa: CASSPTSSYEQYF
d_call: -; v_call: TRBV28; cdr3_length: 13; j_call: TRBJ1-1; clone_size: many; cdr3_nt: TGTGCCAGCAATGGGAGGCCGAACACTGAAGCTTTCTTT; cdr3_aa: CASNGRPNTEAFF
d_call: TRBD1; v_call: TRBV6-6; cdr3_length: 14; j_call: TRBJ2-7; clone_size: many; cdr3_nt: TGTGCCAGCAAAACCCCAGGGACAGCTGGGGAGCAGTACTTC; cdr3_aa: CASKTPGTAGEQYF
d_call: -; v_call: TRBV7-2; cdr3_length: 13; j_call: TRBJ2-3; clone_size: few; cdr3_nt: TGTGCCAGCAGCTTAGAAAGCACAGATACGCAGTATTTT; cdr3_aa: CASSLESTDTQYF
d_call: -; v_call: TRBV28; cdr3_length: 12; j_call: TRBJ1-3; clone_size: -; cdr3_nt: TGTGCCAGCAGTTTGAGGGCGGACACCATATATTTT; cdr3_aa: CASSLRADTIYF
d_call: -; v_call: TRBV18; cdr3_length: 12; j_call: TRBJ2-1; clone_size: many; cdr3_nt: TGTGCCAGCTCACCGACCCGCTATGAGCAGTTCTTC; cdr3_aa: CASSPTRYEQFF
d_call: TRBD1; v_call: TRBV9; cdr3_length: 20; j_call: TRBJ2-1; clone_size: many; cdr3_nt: TGTGCCAGCAGCGTAGCTTTGCGGACAGGGAGCCCCAGGGCCTACAATGAGCAGTTCTTC; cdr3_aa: CASSVALRTGSPRAYNEQFF
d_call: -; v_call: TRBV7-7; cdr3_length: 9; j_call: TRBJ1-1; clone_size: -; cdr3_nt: TGTGCCAGCAGCCCCGGCGGTTTCTTT; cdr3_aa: CASSPGGFF
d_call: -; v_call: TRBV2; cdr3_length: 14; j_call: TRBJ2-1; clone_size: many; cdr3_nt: TGTGCCACCCTACGGACGCCCTCTGGGAGTGAGCAGTTCTTC; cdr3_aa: CATLRTPSGSEQFF
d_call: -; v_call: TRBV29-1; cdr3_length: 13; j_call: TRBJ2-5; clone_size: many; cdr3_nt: TGCAGCGTTGTCCAGGGGTACCAAGAGACCCAGTACTTC; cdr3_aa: CSVVQGYQETQYF
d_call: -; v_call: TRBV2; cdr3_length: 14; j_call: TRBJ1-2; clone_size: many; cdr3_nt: TGTGCCAGCAGTACAGGGAGGTCTCTCTATGGCTACACCTTC; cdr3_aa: CASSTGRSLYGYTF
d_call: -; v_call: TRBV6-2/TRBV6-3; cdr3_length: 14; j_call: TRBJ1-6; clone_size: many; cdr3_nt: TGTGCCAGCAGTTACGGGGGAAAGAATTCACCCCTCCACTTT; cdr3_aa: CASSYGGKNSPLHF
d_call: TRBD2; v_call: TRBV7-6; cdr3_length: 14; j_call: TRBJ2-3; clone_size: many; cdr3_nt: TGTGCCAGCAGCCAAGCGGGAGGGGCAGATACGCAGTATTTT; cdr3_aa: CASSQAGGADTQYF
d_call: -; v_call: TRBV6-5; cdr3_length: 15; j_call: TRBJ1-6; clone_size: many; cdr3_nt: TGTGCCAGCAAGAGGGGGAGCTCCTATAATTCACCCCTCCACTTT; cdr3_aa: CASKRGSSYNSPLHF
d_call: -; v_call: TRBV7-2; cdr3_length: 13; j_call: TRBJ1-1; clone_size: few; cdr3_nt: TGTGCCAGCAGCTGGACGGGTGGCTCTGAAGCTTTCTTT; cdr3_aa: CASSWTGGSEAFF
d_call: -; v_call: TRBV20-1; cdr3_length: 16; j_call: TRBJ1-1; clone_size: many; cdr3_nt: TGCAGTGCTAGATCCCCTCAGGAGGGACATAGAGATGAAGCTTTCTTT; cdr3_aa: CSARSPQEGHRDEAFF
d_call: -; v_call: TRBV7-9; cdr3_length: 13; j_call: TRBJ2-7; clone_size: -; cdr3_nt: TGTGCCAGCATGAGGGTGAGGGACCACGAGCAGTACTTC; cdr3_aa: CASMRVRDHEQYF
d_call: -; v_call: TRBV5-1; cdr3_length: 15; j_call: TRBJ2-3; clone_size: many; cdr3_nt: TGCGCCAGCAGCTTGGCGGAAGGGGTTCATGATACGCAGTATTTT; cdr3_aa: CASSLAEGVHDTQYF
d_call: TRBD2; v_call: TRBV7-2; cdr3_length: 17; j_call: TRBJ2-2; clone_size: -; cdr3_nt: TGTGCCAGCACTCGTAGCGGGAGGCCCGAACCGACCGGGGAGCTGTTTTTT; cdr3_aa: CASTRSGRPEPTGELFF
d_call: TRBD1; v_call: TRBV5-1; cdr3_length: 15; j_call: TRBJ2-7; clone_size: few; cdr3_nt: TGCGCCAGCAGCTTGGAGCAGACAGGGGCCTACGAGCAGTACTTC; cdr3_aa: CASSLEQTGAYEQYF
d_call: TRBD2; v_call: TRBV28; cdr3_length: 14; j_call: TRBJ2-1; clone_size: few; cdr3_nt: TGTGCCAGCAACACATGGACTAGCCCCAATGAGCAGTTCTTC; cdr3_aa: CASNTWTSPNEQFF
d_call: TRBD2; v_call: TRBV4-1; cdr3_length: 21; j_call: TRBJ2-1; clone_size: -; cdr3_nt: TGCGCCAGCAGCCAAGAGGTGACTAGCGGGAGGCCGGTGAGCTCCTACAATGAGCAGTTCTTC; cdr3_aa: CASSQEVTSGRPVSSYNEQFF
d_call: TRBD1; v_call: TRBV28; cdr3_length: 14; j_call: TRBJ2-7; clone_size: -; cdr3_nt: TGTGCCAGCAGTTCCCCGGGACAGTCCTACGAGCAGTACTTC; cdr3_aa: CASSSPGQSYEQYF